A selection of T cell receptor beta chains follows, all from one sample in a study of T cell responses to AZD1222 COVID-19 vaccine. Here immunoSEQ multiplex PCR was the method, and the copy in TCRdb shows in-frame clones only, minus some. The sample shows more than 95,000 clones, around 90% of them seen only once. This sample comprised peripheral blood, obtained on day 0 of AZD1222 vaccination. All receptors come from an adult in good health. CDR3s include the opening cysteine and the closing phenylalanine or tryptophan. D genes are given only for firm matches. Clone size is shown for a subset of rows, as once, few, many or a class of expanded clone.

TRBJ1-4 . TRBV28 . CASSTHGVNNEKLFF TGTGCCAGCAGTACCCACGGGGTAAATAATGAAAAACTGTTTTTT
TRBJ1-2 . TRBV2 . CASSDTPDSNYGYTF TGTGCCAGCAGCGATACACCGGATTCTAACTATGGCTACACCTTC
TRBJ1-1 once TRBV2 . CASSPDSYTEAFF TGTGCCAGCAGCCCCGACAGCTATACTGAAGCTTTCTTT
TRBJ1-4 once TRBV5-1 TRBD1 CASSQRQGQDEKLFF TGCGCCAGCAGCCAAAGACAGGGGCAGGATGAAAAACTGTTTTTT
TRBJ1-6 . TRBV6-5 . CATAGIHSPLHF TGTGCCACTGCAGGGATACATTCACCCCTCCACTTT
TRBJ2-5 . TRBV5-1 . CASSLERYQETQYF TGCGCCAGCAGCTTGGAACGGTACCAAGAGACCCAGTACTTC
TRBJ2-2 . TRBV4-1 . CASSHYGGAVGELFF TGCGCCAGCAGCCACTATGGGGGGGCAGTCGGGGAGCTGTTTTTT
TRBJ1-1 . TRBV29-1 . CSVEFKAEYTEAFF TGCAGCGTTGAATTTAAGGCAGAGTACACTGAAGCTTTCTTT
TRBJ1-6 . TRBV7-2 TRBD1 CASSGRDREGTALHF TGTGCCAGCAGCGGGCGGGACAGGGAAGGAACGGCCCTCCACTTT
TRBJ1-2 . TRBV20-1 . CSASTGLYGYTF TGCAGTGCTAGTACGGGCCTCTATGGCTACACCTTC
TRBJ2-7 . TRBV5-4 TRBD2 CASSLALAGVYEQYF TGTGCCAGCAGCTTGGCACTAGCGGGTGTTTACGAGCAGTACTTC
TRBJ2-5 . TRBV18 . CASSLFSESWETQYF TGTGCCAGCTCACTCTTTAGCGAGAGTTGGGAGACCCAGTACTTC
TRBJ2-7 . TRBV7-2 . CASSPHQGGYEQYF TGTGCCAGCAGCCCCCATCAGGGAGGCTACGAGCAGTACTTC
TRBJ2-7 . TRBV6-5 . CASSKGGTSTYEQYF TGTGCCAGCAGCAAGGGCGGGACATCTACCTACGAGCAGTACTTC
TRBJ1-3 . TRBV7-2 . CASSLGSVSGNTIYF TGTGCCAGCAGCTTAGGGTCCGTCTCTGGAAACACCATATATTTT
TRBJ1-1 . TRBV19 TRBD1 CASSPGTGLNTEAFF TGTGCCAGTAGTCCCGGGACAGGGCTGAACACTGAAGCTTTCTTT
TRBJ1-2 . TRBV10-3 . CAISESQAYGYTF TGTGCCATCAGTGAGTCTCAGGCATATGGCTACACCTTC
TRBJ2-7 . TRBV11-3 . CASSPGRDEQYF TGTGCCAGCAGCCCCGGCCGGGACGAGCAGTACTTC
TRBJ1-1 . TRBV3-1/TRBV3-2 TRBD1 CASSSAGQGGTEAFF TGTGCCAGCAGCTCCGCCGGACAGGGGGGCACTGAAGCTTTCTTT
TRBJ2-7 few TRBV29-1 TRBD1 CSGGQGEGYEQYF TGCAGCGGGGGACAGGGAGAAGGCTACGAGCAGTACTTC
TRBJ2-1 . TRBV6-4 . CASSDSSGSYNEQFF TGTGCCAGCAGTGACTCTAGCGGCTCCTACAATGAGCAGTTCTTC
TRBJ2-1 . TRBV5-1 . CASSPATGSYNEQFF TGCGCCAGCAGCCCGGCGACAGGCTCCTACAATGAGCAGTTCTTC
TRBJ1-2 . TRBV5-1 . CASSADSDGYTF TGCGCCAGCAGCGCCGACAGCGATGGCTACACCTTC
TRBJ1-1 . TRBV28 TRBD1 CASTRTGADTEAFF TGTGCCAGCACCCGGACAGGGGCTGACACTGAAGCTTTCTTT